This T cell receptor (beta chain) came from a study of cytomegalovirus exposure and HLA in healthy donors. Healthy donors of bone marrow made up the group. Vbeta (60) and Jbeta (13) primers were used in the PCR. Using immunoSEQ multiplex PCR, the repertoire was profiled, and TCRdb retains in-frame clones only, with some absent. The sample yields 120,000 or so clones, approximately 69% seen once. This clone has a single count. Antigen: not known. Study-level findings and limits: Cytomegalovirus association was assigned to over 150 TCR beta chains. Later analysis identified several of the most significant clusters that appeared linked to common viral pathogens.

Trimming removed 4 bases from V and 2 bases from J, with 17 bases in between. Germline values: CDR1 SGDLS, CDR2 YYNGEE. The CDR3 is 16 amino acids. The specimen sequenced was PBMCs. This clonotype was obtained from a man between 40 and 49 years old in good health and CMV-seropositive. V gene TRBV9 combines with J gene TRBJ2-3; D perhaps matches TRBD2 (6 bases). In nucleotides, the CDR3 is TGTGCCAGCAGCCAGGCGGCGGGGCAAACCACAGATACGCAGTATTTT. Translation: CASSQAAGQTTDTQYF.